The clone carrying this T cell receptor (beta chain) was observed once. Its cognate antigen is unknown. A roughly 120-subject validation cohort, separate from the roughly 670-subject first cohort, supplied the donors. Germline assignment: CDR1 MNHEY and CDR2 SMNVEV (reference sequence). This CDR3 spans 16 amino acids. The ends were cut back, 5 bases at V and 1 base at J, with 15 bases in the middle. This specimen comes from a study of cytomegalovirus exposure and HLA in healthy donors. The method was immunoSEQ multiplex PCR; TCRdb's version includes in-frame clones alone and lacks a portion of them. Of about 160,000 clones listed, roughly 86% are singletons. Study findings and constraints: Many donors carried some public TCRs, although rarity characterized most TCR sequences. The tendency of first-cohort TCR clusters to co-occur in the 130 or so validation repertoires was identified by a subsequent analysis.

The source of this sequence is a man in his late teens or twenties in good health and CMV-seropositive. The rearrangement joins TRBV27 to TRBJ1-5; maybe TRBD1 (6 bases). Sequences were obtained from PBMCs. CDR3 nucleotide sequence: TGTGCCAGCAGTGAGTCACAGGGAGGGAGCAATCAGCCCCAGCATTTT. Its translation is CASSESQGGSNQPQHF.